This passage covers 15 T cell receptor beta chains from one sample sequenced in a study of T cells expressing NK-cell markers. TCRdb reprocessed the 5' RACE reads and stores each CDR3 protein as one record, lacking DNA. The table lists 300,000 to 450,000 distinct CDR3 sequences, with around 5% in the top ten. Sequencing was done on a sample of blood T cells: a sorted CD56 or NKG2C T cell subset, CD4+ or CD8+ T cells, or bulk PBMC T cells (not recorded which). The receptors originated from a man aged 18 to 69 in good health.

This chain uses TRBV14 with TRBJ2-1; the D call from TCRdb, TRBD2, cannot be confirmed without DNA. The CDR3 sequence is 15 residues long. Looked up from germline, CDR1 is SGHDN and CDR2 is FVKESK. The CDR3 sequence is CASSQVRLATNEQFF.

The chain links TRBV20-1 to TRBJ1-2. This CDR3 is 15 amino acids long. CDR1 and CDR2 from the germline V gene are DFQATT and SNEGSKA (reference sequence). The CDR3 reads CSAPNSMRGIYGYTF.

The chain combines TRBV14 with TRBJ1-6. The CDR3 length is 15 residues. Germline CDR1 and CDR2: SGHDN and FVKESK. CDR3 protein: CASSQVTLVGSPLHF.

This rearrangement joins TRBV7-2 to TRBJ1-5. The V gene's germline CDR1 is SGHTA and CDR2 FQGNSA. The CDR3 contains 15 residues. The CDR3 spells CASSPIPGGNQPQHF.

V and J are TRBV20-1 and TRBJ2-2; no DNA is available, so the TRBD2 call from TCRdb remains unchecked. This CDR3 is built from 16 residues. Germline V lookup: CDR1 DFQATT, CDR2 SNEGSKA (reference sequence). CDR3 in amino acids: CSARPRGGVLTGELFF.

The chain links TRBV7-9 to TRBJ2-4; TCRdb's D call, TRBD2, is unchecked because there is no DNA. Germline loops: CDR1 SEHNR, CDR2 FQNEAQ (reference sequence). CDR3 size: 14 residues. CDR3 protein: CASSLGLEGNIQYF.

V usage is TRBV11-2 and J usage is TRBJ2-5; the D call of TRBD2 rests on TCRdb alone, since no DNA is present to check it. The length of the CDR3 is 19 residues. Germline CDR1 SGHAT, CDR2 FQNNGV. The CDR3 protein is CASSLQSPRLAGGHETQYF.

The J gene is TRBJ2-5, the V gene TRBV19. CDR3 length equals 14 residues. CDR1 is LNHDA and CDR2 is SQIVND in the germline V gene (reference sequence). The CDR3: CASSKPGYQETQYF. The full variable domain, in which reference TRBV19 and TRBJ2-5 provide the parts outside the CDR3, is DGGITQSPKYLFRKEGQNVTLSCEQNLNHDAMYWYRQDPGQGLRLIYYSQIVNDFQKGDIAEGYSVSREKKESFPLTVTSAQKNPTAFYLCASSKPGYQETQYFGPGTRLLVL.

This chain connects TRBV6-1 to TRBJ2-5; TCRdb returns TRBD1, unconfirmable since there is no DNA. The CDR3 loop spans 14 amino acids. Germline values: CDR1 MNHNS, CDR2 SASEGT. The CDR3 sequence is CASIKNRGQETQYF.

V is TRBV27 and J is TRBJ2-7. The CDR3 is made up of 16 amino acids. CDR1 and CDR2 (germline): MNHEY, SMNVEV (reference sequence). The CDR3 reads CASSSTQTLLTYEQYF.

The V and J genes are TRBV3-1 and TRBJ2-3; TCRdb's D gene call, TRBD2, goes unchecked for lack of DNA. Looked up from germline, CDR1 is LGHDT and CDR2 is YNNKEL (reference sequence). This CDR3 is built from 19 residues. The CDR3 loop reads CASSQDWRTSVGEGDTQYF.

The chain joins TRBV3-1 to TRBJ2-5; TCRdb returns TRBD1, unconfirmable since there is no DNA. There are 17 residues in the CDR3. Germline-derived CDR1 and CDR2 are LGHDT and YNNKEL (reference sequence). CDR3 loop: CASRLFIRDRTYGTQYF.

The chain recombines TRBV5-1 with TRBJ2-1; TCRdb outputs TRBD2, but without DNA this stays unchecked. The CDR3 totals 15 residues. In germline, CDR1 is SGHRS, CDR2 YFSETQ. The CDR3 sequence is CASKFMPSGDNEQFF. The full variable domain, rest sourced from reference TRBV5-1 and TRBJ2-1, is KAGVTQTPRYLIKTRGQQVTLSCSPISGHRSVSWYQQTPGQGLQFLFEYFSETQRNKGNFPGRFSGRQFSNSRSEMNVSTLELGDSALYLCASKFMPSGDNEQFFGPGTRLTVL.

The chain carries TRBV5-1 and TRBJ2-1; TCRdb outputs TRBD1, but without DNA this stays unchecked. Germline V gene data show CDR1 as SGHRS and CDR2 as YFSETQ. The CDR3 totals 16 residues. The CDR3 spells CASSLPSGTLDNEQFF.

The chain joins TRBV7-8 to TRBJ2-1; TCRdb returns TRBD1, unconfirmable since there is no DNA. This CDR3 has 15 amino acids. Germline CDR1 is SGHVS and CDR2 is FQNEAQ. The CDR3: CASSLRGLLNNEQFF.